A single sample is the source of the 19 T cell receptor beta chains below, sequenced in a study of post-analysis software for immune sequencing data. Study conclusions and caveats: Patients used a few TRBV segments, including TRBV5-6, TRBV5-1 and TRBV20-1, more often than controls.

No antigen is known for these receptors. Unique molecular identifiers tagged the TCR beta cDNA libraries. TCRdb redid the calling of the PCR reads with MiXCR, one entry per CDR3 protein. This table holds under 650,000 distinct CDR3 sequences, roughly 45% found once. The material sequenced was blood. The receptors originated from a girl aged 10 to 17 with multiple sclerosis.

This clonotype was counted between two and nine times. The rearrangement links TRBV20-1 to TRBJ2-5; D remains ambiguous. V was clipped by 2 bases and J by 2 bases, with 9 bases between them. The CDR3 is made up of 13 amino acids. CDR1 and CDR2 (germline): DFQATT, SNEGSKA (reference sequence). CDR3 DNA: TGCAGTGCTAGAAAGACTGAGCAAGAGACCCAGTACTTC. Protein product: CSARKTEQETQYF.

The V call is TRBV6-6, the J call TRBJ2-5; D not resolved. CDR3 length: 13 amino acids. Trimming removed 0 bases at V and 2 bases at J, with 4 bases between. The germline CDR1 and CDR2 sequences are MNHNY and SVGAGI (reference sequence). The CDR3 region has the DNA TGTGCCAGCAGTTACTCTAGACAAGAGACCCAGTACTTC. Protein sequence: CASSYSRQETQYF.

The CDR3: CSARDWGAGPQETQYF. The CDR3 bases are TGCAGTGCTAGAGATTGGGGGGCGGGCCCCCAAGAGACCCAGTACTTC. V is TRBV20-1 and J is TRBJ2-4, with D possibly called TRBD1 or TRBD2 (6 bases each). The J call may be incorrect, as the DNA end agrees better with TRBJ2-5. The germline CDR1 and CDR2 sequences are DFQATT and SNEGSKA (reference sequence). The CDR3 totals 16 residues.

The J gene is TRBJ2-7, the V gene TRBV12-3 or TRBV12-4; D remains unclear. The CDR3 totals 14 residues. V lost 7 bases and J lost 7, with 20 bases in between. The CDR3 loop is CASTDFPWVDEQYF. The CDR3 DNA sequence: TGTGCCAGCACCGACTTTCCGTGGGTCGATGAGCAGTACTTC.

The J gene is TRBJ2-6, the V gene TRBV7-9; 8 bases are shared with TRBD1. The CDR3 has 18 amino acids. The germline gives CDR1 SEHNR, CDR2 FQNEAQ (reference sequence). Trimming took 1 base from V and 0 from J; bases not matched to a gene: 5. CDR3 loop: CASSLGQGISSGANVLTF. The CDR3 DNA is TGTGCCAGCAGCTTAGGACAGGGGATAAGCTCTGGGGCCAACGTCCTGACTTTC.

The V gene is TRBV20-1, the J gene TRBJ1-1; D is uncertain. The CDR3 extends over 15 amino acids. Per the germline V gene, CDR1 is DFQATT and CDR2 is SNEGSKA (reference sequence). The V and J ends lost 5 bases and 0 bases respectively, with 16 bases between them. DNA for the CDR3: TGCAGTGCTTCTAACTACAGACCAATGAACACTGAAGCTTTCTTT. Translated, it gives CSASNYRPMNTEAFF.

This clonotype was seen a few times. V and J are TRBV3-1 and TRBJ1-1; D may be TRBD1 (6 bases). From germline, CDR1 is LGHDT and CDR2 YNNKEL (reference sequence). The germline V and J ends were trimmed by 1 base and 2 bases, with 14 bases remaining between them. This CDR3 has 16 residues. The CDR3 reads CASSQGSGTSNTEAFF. The CDR3 region has the DNA TGTGCCAGCAGCCAAGGGTCTGGGACATCAAACACTGAAGCTTTCTTT.

This chain links TRBV4-1 with TRBJ2-3, with no clear D. The CDR3 is 12 amino acids. Per germline, CDR1 MGHRA and CDR2 YSYEKL. V shed 1 base and J shed 5 bases, with 4 bases lying between them. CDR3 protein: CASSQVQDTQYF. The CDR3 DNA follows: TGCGCCAGCAGCCAAGTCCAAGATACGCAGTATTTT.

The rearrangement uses TRBV28 and TRBJ2-5, with D maybe TRBD2 (6 bases). This CDR3 has 12 residues. Germline V CDR1 and CDR2: MDHEN, SYDVKM. The CDR3 coding sequence is TGTTTGGTCGGGAGTACAAAAGAGACCCAGTACTTC. Translated, it gives CLVGSTKETQYF.

This clonotype has at least ten counts. The chain links TRBV5-1 to TRBJ2-1; 14 nucleotides agree with TRBD2. With 4 bases clipped from V and 7 bases from J, the junction kept 7 bases outside the gene matches. CDR3 size: 16 residues. Germline values: CDR1 SGHRS, CDR2 YFSETQ. In nucleotides, the CDR3 is TGCGCCAGCAGCCCTCCGGGACTAGCGGGAGTAAATGAGCAGTTCTTC. Its protein product is CASSPPGLAGVNEQFF.

This chain links TRBV12-3 or TRBV12-4 with TRBJ2-1; maybe TRBD2 (5 bases). CDR3 length: 16 amino acids. Trimming removed 11 bases at V and 0 bases at J, with 20 bases between. CDR3 nucleotides: TGTGCCTGCGGGTTAAGCGGCCTTAGCTCCTACAATGAGCAGTTCTTC. This sequence encodes CACGLSGLSSYNEQFF.

The chain carries TRBV5-1 and TRBJ2-1; D remains ambiguous. The CDR3 is 17 residues long. Trimming removed 1 base from V and 4 bases from J, with 18 bases in between. Germline lookup yields CDR1 SGHRS and CDR2 YFSETQ. The CDR3 region has the DNA TGCGCCAGCAGCTTGTCCGGATGGCCCCAGGCATACAATGAGCAGTTCTTC. Translation: CASSLSGWPQAYNEQFF.

This clonotype was observed a handful of times. The V gene is TRBV29-1, the J gene TRBJ2-3; 8 bases map to TRBD2. Unmatched junction bases numbered 5, after V lost 7 bases and J lost 5 bases. The length of the CDR3 is 12 residues. Germline V gene lookup returns CDR1 SQVTM and CDR2 ANQGSEA. In nucleotides, the CDR3 is TGCAGCGGCGGACTAGCACAAGATACGCAGTATTTT. It encodes CSGGLAQDTQYF.

The rearrangement joins TRBV20-1 to TRBJ2-5; 7 bases line up with TRBD1. The CDR3 loop spans 13 amino acids. V shed 0 bases, J shed 5 bases, and the junction held 3 bases outside the gene matches. Germline loops: CDR1 DFQATT, CDR2 SNEGSKA (reference sequence). The CDR3 region has the DNA TGCAGTGCTAGAGATCCACAGGGGGAGACCCAGTACTTC. Translating it yields CSARDPQGETQYF.

The chain couples TRBV15 to TRBJ2-1, with D possibly matching TRBD2 (5 bases). V was clipped by 5 bases and J by 8 bases, with 19 bases between them. CDR3 length equals 15 residues. From germline, CDR1 is LNHNV and CDR2 YYDKDF (reference sequence). CDR3 nucleotides: TGTGCCACCAGCGGCAGGAGGTCCTCGGGCGATGAGCAGTTCTTC. Amino acid sequence: CATSGRRSSGDEQFF.

Ten or more counts support this clonotype. This chain links TRBV7-2 with TRBJ2-7, with 10 bases identical to TRBD2. Germline CDR1 SGHTA, CDR2 FQGNSA. The ends lost 6 bases at V and 4 bases at J; junction bases unmatched: 6. The CDR3 extends over 14 amino acids. CDR3 bases: TGTGCCAGCAGTTTTAGCGGGGGGACATACGAGCAGTACTTC. This sequence encodes CASSFSGGTYEQYF.

The chain employs TRBV5-1 and TRBJ2-7, with TRBD2 matching 7 bases. The J call may be faulty, since TRBJ2-5 better matches the DNA end. CDR1 is SGHRS and CDR2 is YFSETQ in the germline V gene. This CDR3 is 17 amino acids long. The CDR3 here is CASSLGMIGLGEETQYF. CDR3 DNA sequence: TGCGCCAGCAGCTTGGGTATGATAGGACTAGGAGAAGAGACCCAGTACTTC.

This chain uses TRBV29-1 with TRBJ2-3; the D gene is possibly TRBD2 (6 bases). Germline-derived CDR1 and CDR2 are SQVTM and ANQGSEA. The CDR3 is 15 amino acids. The V gene lost 5 bases and the J gene lost 6 bases, with 21 bases spanning the gap. CDR3 loop: CSVFSPGLSGDTQYF. As DNA, the CDR3 is TGCAGCGTTTTTTCGCCGGGACTTTCCGGGGATACGCAGTATTTT.

The chain recombines TRBV6-5 with TRBJ2-5, with D possibly being TRBD2 (6 bases). The germline V gene encodes CDR1 MNHEY and CDR2 SVGAGI. Trimming stripped 7 bases from V and 5 bases from J, with 17 bases between. The length of the CDR3 is 14 residues. The CDR3: CASTPEGRKETQYF. CDR3 DNA sequence: TGTGCCAGCACCCCGGAGGGCCGAAAGGAGACCCAGTACTTC.